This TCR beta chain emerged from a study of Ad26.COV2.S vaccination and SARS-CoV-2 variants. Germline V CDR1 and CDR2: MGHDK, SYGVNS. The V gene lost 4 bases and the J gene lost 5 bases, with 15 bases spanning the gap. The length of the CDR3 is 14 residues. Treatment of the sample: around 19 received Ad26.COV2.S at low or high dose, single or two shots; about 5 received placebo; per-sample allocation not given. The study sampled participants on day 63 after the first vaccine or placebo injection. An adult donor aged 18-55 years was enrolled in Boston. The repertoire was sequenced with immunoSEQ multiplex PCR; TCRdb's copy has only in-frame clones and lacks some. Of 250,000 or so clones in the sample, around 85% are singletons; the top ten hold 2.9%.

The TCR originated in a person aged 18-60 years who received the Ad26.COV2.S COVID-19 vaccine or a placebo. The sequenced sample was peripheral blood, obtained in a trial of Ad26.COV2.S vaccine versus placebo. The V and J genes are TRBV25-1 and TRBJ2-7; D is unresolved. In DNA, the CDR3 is TGTGCCAGCAGTGGGACGGTCGGAGCCCACGAGCAGTACTTC. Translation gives CASSGTVGAHEQYF.